These T cell receptor beta chains were read from a single sample in a study of T cells in Graves' hyperthyroidism and ophthalmopathy. Via MiXCR, TCRdb re-called the multiplex PCR reads, giving one row per CDR3 protein. This table has roughly 350,000 distinct CDR3 sequences, about 14% appearing once. The specimen was blood. These receptors came from a woman aged 30 to 39 with Graves' hyperthyroidism. Both conserved end residues are part of each CDR3. Each record gives: V gene, clone size, D gene, J gene, CDR3 protein, CDR3 DNA. A D gene is named only where the DNA matches it firmly. The size of a clone is reported for some rows only, either as once, few or many, or as a class for expanded clones.

TRBV10-3	.	TRBD1	TRBJ2-2	CAISRDRVDGELFF	TGTGCCATCAGCAGGGACAGGGTGGACGGGGAGCTGTTTTTT
TRBV20-1	few	TRBD2	TRBJ2-1	CSARDREGLGAGGPNEQFF	TGCAGTGCTAGAGATCGGGAGGGACTGGGAGCGGGAGGACCCAATGAGCAGTTCTTC
TRBV29-1	.	TRBD2	TRBJ2-7	CSVGGRFSYEQYF	TGCAGCGTTGGCGGGAGGTTCTCCTACGAGCAGTACTTC
TRBV7-2	many	.	TRBJ2-3	CASSLGLQRDTQYF	TGTGCCAGCAGCTTAGGTCTTCAGCGAGATACGCAGTATTTT
TRBV11-1	few	.	TRBJ2-1	CASSLGAYNSYNEQFF	TGTGCCAGCAGCTTAGGGGCGTATAACTCCTACAATGAGCAGTTCTTC
TRBV9	few	.	TRBJ2-5	CASSVGNDQETQYF	TGTGCCAGCAGCGTAGGGAACGACCAAGAGACCCAGTACTTC
TRBV28	.	.	TRBJ2-1	CASSEGVMGYNEQFF	TGTGCCAGCAGTGAGGGGGTAATGGGCTACAATGAGCAGTTCTTC
TRBV6-1	many	TRBD1	TRBJ1-2	CASSQRDRGGYTF	TGTGCCAGCAGTCAGAGGGACAGGGGTGGCTACACCTTC
TRBV29-1	.	.	TRBJ2-7	CSVETREPPYEQYF	TGCAGCGTTGAAACCCGGGAGCCCCCCTACGAGCAGTACTTC
TRBV3-1	many	TRBD1	TRBJ2-7	CASSHGTGEYEQYF	TGTGCCAGCAGCCACGGGACAGGGGAGTACGAGCAGTACTTC
TRBV2	many	TRBD1	TRBJ2-7	CASSGLGQGEQYF	TGTGCCAGCAGTGGGTTGGGACAGGGCGAGCAGTACTTC
TRBV2	.	.	TRBJ1-5	CASRMSETYYSNQPQHF	TGTGCCAGCAGAATGTCTGAGACCTACTATAGCAATCAGCCCCAGCATTTT
TRBV2	many	.	TRBJ1-1	CASRSPRKNTEAFF	TGTGCCAGCAGATCCCCCCGGAAGAACACTGAAGCTTTCTTT
TRBV20-1	few	TRBD2	TRBJ2-7	CSARLPGLKTSEQYF	TGCAGTGCTAGATTACCGGGACTAAAGACTAGTGAGCAGTACTTC
TRBV28	many	.	TRBJ1-5	CASSSIGQPQHF	TGTGCCAGCAGTTCGATTGGGCAGCCCCAGCATTTT
TRBV3-1	.	.	TRBJ2-5	CASSPTGGEAQYF	TGTGCCAGCAGCCCTACTGGGGGTGAGGCCCAGTACTTC
TRBV3-1	.	TRBD2	TRBJ2-3	CASSQGPGGITDTQYF	TGTGCCAGCAGCCAAGGGCCCGGGGGGATAACAGATACGCAGTATTTT
TRBV7-9	many	.	TRBJ2-5	CASAPWWEQGQETQYF	TGTGCCAGCGCCCCCTGGTGGGAGCAGGGCCAAGAGACCCAGTACTTC
TRBV20-1	many	.	TRBJ2-7	CSANGPRGTYEQYF	TGCAGTGCCAACGGGCCACGGGGTACCTACGAGCAGTACTTC
TRBV29-1	few	TRBD1	TRBJ1-1	CSVDREGTGSAEAFF	TGCAGCGTTGATAGGGAGGGGACAGGGTCGGCTGAAGCTTTCTTT
TRBV2	many	TRBD2	TRBJ2-3	CASSREESDTQYF	TGTGCCAGCTCCCGGGAGGAGTCAGATACGCAGTATTTT
TRBV20-1	many	.	TRBJ2-1	CSARVWGADNEQFF	TGCAGTGCTAGAGTTTGGGGAGCGGACAATGAGCAGTTCTTC
TRBV27	many	.	TRBJ2-7	CASSPPGYYEQYF	TGTGCCAGCAGTCCCCCGGGCTACTACGAGCAGTACTTC
TRBV6-2/TRBV6-3	.	TRBD2	TRBJ2-7	CASSQGGLAGYYEQYF	TGTGCCAGCAGTCAAGGGGGACTAGCGGGATACTACGAGCAGTACTTC
TRBV6-1	.	.	TRBJ2-7	CASSELDASGEQYF	TGTGCCAGCAGTGAACTAGACGCCTCGGGGGAGCAGTACTTC
TRBV6-1	few	.	TRBJ2-7	CASSEGGAYEQYF	TGTGCCAGCAGTGAAGGAGGGGCCTACGAGCAGTACTTC
TRBV12-3/TRBV12-4	many	.	TRBJ2-3	CASSLNTEYTDTQYF	TGTGCCAGCAGTTTGAATACAGAATACACAGATACGCAGTATTTT
TRBV18	many	.	TRBJ2-3	CASSPGRTDTQYF	TGTGCCAGCTCACCAGGTCGCACAGATACGCAGTATTTT
TRBV29-1	.	.	TRBJ1-1	CSVEVAGKNTEAFF	TGCAGCGTTGAAGTAGCAGGGAAGAACACTGAAGCTTTCTTT
TRBV7-2	.	.	TRBJ2-2	CASSPRAGNTGELFF	TGTGCCAGCAGCCCGAGGGCGGGGAACACCGGGGAGCTGTTTTTT
TRBV2	many	TRBD2	TRBJ2-1	CASERDPSYNEQFF	TGTGCCAGTGAGCGGGATCCCTCCTACAATGAGCAGTTCTTC
TRBV12-3/TRBV12-4	few	.	TRBJ1-2	CASSPQVGDGYTF	TGTGCCAGCAGCCCACAGGTCGGGGATGGCTACACCTTC
TRBV11-2	few	.	TRBJ1-2	CASSLPDVGDYGYTF	TGTGCCAGCAGCTTGCCGGACGTAGGGGACTATGGCTACACCTTC
TRBV24-1	many	TRBD1	TRBJ2-3	CATSGQGGTDTQYF	TGTGCCACCTCCGGACAGGGGGGTACGGATACGCAGTATTTT
TRBV6-1	many	.	TRBJ1-5	CASRPVVQASNQPQHF	TGTGCCAGCAGGCCCGTCGTACAGGCCAGCAATCAGCCCCAGCATTTT
TRBV30	many	.	TRBJ1-2	CAWNVRDYYGYTF	TGTGCCTGGAATGTGCGGGACTACTATGGCTACACCTTC
TRBV28	many	.	TRBJ1-2	CASSIHTELYGYTF	TGTGCCAGCAGCATACATACCGAACTCTATGGCTACACCTTC
TRBV4-3	once	TRBD2	TRBJ2-1	CASSRSSSGIIDEQFF	TGCGCCAGCAGCCGTTCATCAAGCGGGATCATCGATGAGCAGTTCTTC
TRBV19	.	.	TRBJ2-3	CASRAGLTDTQYF	TGTGCCAGTAGGGCTGGTCTCACAGATACGCAGTATTTT
TRBV2	many	.	TRBJ1-2	CASTRQDYGYTF	TGTGCCAGCACCCGGCAAGACTATGGCTACACCTTC
TRBV14	few	.	TRBJ1-1	CASSQDRRKGVMNTEAFF	TGTGCCAGCAGCCAAGATCGTCGGAAAGGGGTCATGAACACTGAAGCTTTCTTT
TRBV30	.	TRBD1	TRBJ2-3	CAWSPGQGIGDTQYF	TGTGCCTGGAGTCCAGGACAGGGGATTGGGGATACGCAGTATTTT
TRBV28	many	.	TRBJ2-1	CASRVDGVYNEQFF	TGTGCCAGCAGGGTTGACGGGGTCTACAATGAGCAGTTCTTC
TRBV12-3/TRBV12-4	many	.	TRBJ2-3	CASSFRVPTDTQYF	TGTGCCAGCAGTTTTCGAGTACCCACAGATACGCAGTATTTT
TRBV6-1	few	.	TRBJ2-2	CASTESGMVTGELFF	TGTGCCAGCACGGAATCAGGAATGGTAACCGGGGAGCTGTTTTTT
TRBV7-9	few	.	TRBJ2-1	CASRLGSGSKNEQFF	TGTGCCAGCAGATTAGGGAGTGGGTCCAAGAATGAGCAGTTCTTC
TRBV19	many	.	TRBJ1-5	CATLDGAGGNQPQHF	TGTGCCACCCTCGATGGAGCGGGGGGCAATCAGCCCCAGCATTTT
TRBV11-2	many	TRBD2	TRBJ2-7	CASSTTAGTSYEQYF	TGTGCCAGCAGCACTACAGCGGGGACTAGCTACGAGCAGTACTTC
TRBV12-3/TRBV12-4	many	TRBD1	TRBJ1-4	CASRTGAGEKLFF	TGTGCCAGCAGAACAGGGGCAGGGGAAAAACTGTTTTTT
TRBV5-5	.	.	TRBJ2-7	CASTADPHRDEQYF	TGTGCCAGCACCGCGGATCCCCATAGGGACGAGCAGTACTTC
TRBV28	.	.	TRBJ2-6	CASTEDSGANVLTF	TGTGCCAGCACCGAAGACTCTGGGGCCAACGTCCTGACTTTC
TRBV5-1	.	.	TRBJ1-2	CASSLGGRNYGYTF	TGCGCCAGCTCTCTAGGAGGGAGGAACTATGGCTACACCTTC
TRBV30	.	TRBD2	TRBJ2-4	CAWSVGVAGGPIAKNIQYF	TGTGCCTGGAGTGTCGGGGTAGCGGGAGGTCCTATAGCCAAAAACATTCAGTACTTC
TRBV28	many	TRBD2	TRBJ2-1	CASSTHFLAGEPNEQFF	TGTGCCAGCAGTACCCACTTTCTAGCGGGAGAACCTAATGAGCAGTTCTTC
TRBV28	many	TRBD1	TRBJ2-7	CASSYFEGAAYEQYF	TGTGCCAGCAGTTACTTTGAGGGGGCAGCCTACGAGCAGTACTTC